Presented here are 12 T cell receptor beta chains from one specimen sequenced in a study of human CD4 T cells and Enterobacteriaceae. The memory gate held CD4+ cells that were not CD45RA+CCR7+CD95- naive cells, over 98% pure. The repertoire was sequenced with immunoSEQ multiplex PCR; TCRdb's copy has only in-frame clones and lacks some. The sample comprises some 26,000 clones, roughly 80% of which are singletons, and over 0.9% rests with the top ten. Input material: memory CD4+ T cells from blood. Every receptor here comes from a human donor in good health.

The chain recombines TRBV10-1 with TRBJ2-1, with 12 bases matching TRBD2. Germline CDR1 reads WNHNN; CDR2 reads SYGVQD (reference sequence). The CDR3 is 19 amino acids. The V segment lost 2 bases and the J segment 3 bases; nucleotides outside the gene matches: 11. CDR3 loop: CASSEPLTSGGTSYNEQFF. CDR3 sequence (DNA): TGCGCCAGCAGTGAGCCGCTAACTAGCGGGGGGACCAGCTACAATGAGCAGTTCTTC.

The genes are TRBV7-2 and TRBJ1-1; no reliable D call. The germline CDR1 and CDR2 sequences are SGHTA and FQGNSA. V lost 8 bases and J lost 1, with 11 bases in between. The CDR3 runs 13 residues. CDR3 residues: CASLLVRNTEAFF. CDR3 coding DNA: TGTGCCAGCCTGCTTGTGAGGAACACTGAAGCTTTCTTT.

The J gene is TRBJ2-7, the V gene TRBV5-1; maybe TRBD2 (5 bases). Trimming cost V 4 bases and J 1 base, with 6 bases left between them. Germline values: CDR1 SGHRS, CDR2 YFSETQ. There are 12 residues in the CDR3. CDR3 nucleotide sequence: TGCGCCAGCAGCCCGGGGTCCTACGAGCAGTACTTC. It is translated as CASSPGSYEQYF.

The chain links TRBV21-1 to TRBJ2-1; the DNA was not used to check the table's D call, TRBD2. TRBV21-1 is assigned pseudogene status. The CDR3 runs 20 residues. The CDR3 loop reads CASSKVLQRERVNSYNEQFF. CDR3 nucleotide sequence: TGTGCCAGCAGCAAAGTCCTCCAGCGGGAGAGGGTAAACTCCTACAATGAGCAGTTCTTC.

The V call is TRBV18, the J call TRBJ1-5, with 11 bases identical to TRBD1. The V gene end was trimmed by 4 bases and the J gene end by 7 bases; junction bases not matched to a gene: 12. The CDR3 totals 17 residues. Per germline, CDR1 KGHSH and CDR2 LQKENI. The CDR3 DNA follows: TGTGCCAGCTCACTTACGAGTTTAGGGACAGGGGGACAGCCCCAGCATTTT. It is translated as CASSLTSLGTGGQPQHF.

The J gene is TRBJ2-6, the V gene TRBV7-2; maybe TRBD1 (5 bases). The CDR3 covers 15 residues. The germline V gene has CDR1 SGHTA and CDR2 FQGNSA. V was shortened by 5 bases and J by 1 base, with 9 bases between the two germline ends. The CDR3 region has the DNA TGTGCCAGCAGCCCAGGGTGGTCTGGGGCCAACGTCCTGACTTTC. Its protein product is CASSPGWSGANVLTF.

The gene calls are TRBV12-5 and TRBJ2-3; D unclear. The CDR3 is 13 residues long. The V end lost 4 bases, the J end lost 3 bases, and 8 bases lay between the germline ends. Germline V gene lookup returns CDR1 LGHNT and CDR2 FRNRAP. The CDR3 reads CASGSRLTDTQYF. DNA for the CDR3: TGTGCTAGTGGTTCCCGATTAACAGATACGCAGTATTTT.

In this sample, this clone turned up a few times. The V and J genes are TRBV28 and TRBJ1-5, with D possibly matching TRBD1 (6 bases). The germline V gene has CDR1 MDHEN and CDR2 SYDVKM. Trimming pared 8 bases from V and 1 base from J, leaving 21 bases between. The CDR3 covers 17 residues. The CDR3 bases are TGTGCCAGCGCATACAGGGACTCGACCCCAAGCAATCAGCCCCAGCATTTT. Encoded protein: CASAYRDSTPSNQPQHF.

The chain employs TRBV7-2 and TRBJ2-1; D is perhaps TRBD1 (5 bases). The CDR3 spans 11 residues. The germline CDR1 and CDR2 sequences are SGHTA and FQGNSA. The V gene lost 2 bases and the J gene lost 13 bases, with 9 bases spanning the gap. DNA of the CDR3: TGTGCCAGCAGCTTAAGGCAGGGTCAGTTCTTC. This codes for CASSLRQGQFF.

This chain links TRBV27 with TRBJ1-2, with a possible D match to TRBD1 (6 bases). V was pared by 0 bases and J by 4 bases, with 18 bases between. CDR1 is MNHEY and CDR2 is SMNVEV in the germline V gene (reference sequence). This CDR3 has 17 residues. The DNA for the CDR3 is TGTGCCAGCAGTTTATCGTCTCCGGGGGCAACGTCCTATGGCTACACCTTC. It specifies CASSLSSPGATSYGYTF.

DNA for the CDR3: TGCGCCAGCGGCCCGGGGGGCGGGAATGAAAAACTGTTTTTT. Encoded protein: CASGPGGGNEKLFF. J is TRBJ1-4 and V is TRBV5-1; possibly TRBD1 for D (6 bases). Germline CDR1 SGHRS, CDR2 YFSETQ. CDR3 length: 14 residues. Between the trimmed V and J ends, which lost 7 bases and 5 bases, there was a span of 15 bases.

The chain recombines TRBV7-3 with TRBJ2-1, with 12 bases lining up with TRBD2. From germline, CDR1 is SGHTA and CDR2 FQGTGA. The CDR3 length is 15 residues. Unmatched junction bases numbered 4, after V lost 1 base and J lost 9 bases. As DNA, the CDR3 is TGTGCCAGCAGCTTAAGACTAGCGGGAGACGGTGAGCAGTTCTTC. Residues: CASSLRLAGDGEQFF.